The entry that follows covers one TCR beta chain sequence. TCRdb used MiXCR to reprocess the RACE reads, holding one entry per CDR3 protein. Among 380,000 or so distinct CDR3 sequences, about 4.8% were seen once, and the ten largest hold 2% to 2.5%. The sample comes from a study of human T cells and chemical hapten exposure. Overall study context: Patch tests applied 0.01% DPC to the upper back, read at 6 days.

Deletions cut 7 bases from V and 1 base from J, with 18 bases between. This CDR3 is built from 16 residues. The germline V gene has CDR1 SEHNR and CDR2 FQNEAQ (reference sequence). Time point defined: patch test 1, 2 weeks after DPC sensitization. Regarding treatment: therapeutic diphenylcyclopropenone sensitization with weekly scalp DPC. Material: whole blood, obtained in connection with sensitization to the hapten diphenylcyclopropenone (DPC). This chain connects TRBV7-9 to TRBJ2-3; TRBD2 is a possible D gene (5 bases). The sequence came from a woman aged 50 to 60 with alopecia areata. Some clones in this sample may be carry-over from other donors' samples. CDR3: CASNAGPISRTDTQYF. CDR3 DNA: TGTGCCAGCAACGCGGGCCCTATAAGCCGCACAGATACGCAGTATTTT.